These 20 T cell receptor beta chains were all obtained from the same sample, sequenced in a study of blood T cell repertoires in COVID-19. Using immunoSEQ multiplex PCR, the repertoire was profiled, and TCRdb retains in-frame clones only, with some absent. The table has under 65,000 clones, about 91% seen once. Sequencing was carried out using peripheral blood. These receptors were taken from a man in his forties or fifties with acute or convalescent COVID-19.

V gene TRBV6-5 combines with J gene TRBJ2-7; 8 bases line up with TRBD2. The CDR3 runs 15 residues. The germline gives CDR1 MNHEY, CDR2 SVGAGI. With V trimmed by 6 bases and J by 0 bases, 7 bases remained unmatched. This CDR3 is CASRISGEYSYEQYF. In DNA form, the CDR3 reads TGTGCCAGCAGAATTAGCGGGGAGTACTCCTACGAGCAGTACTTC.

The rearrangement links TRBV14 to TRBJ1-1; D unclear. CDR1 SGHDN and CDR2 FVKESK come from the germline V gene. The CDR3 covers 14 residues. V lost 4 bases and J 2 bases, leaving 11 bases between the germline ends. The CDR3 is CASSPQILNTEAFF. The CDR3, as DNA: TGTGCCAGCAGCCCACAGATCCTAAACACTGAAGCTTTCTTT.

V and J are TRBV3-1 (or the pseudogene TRBV3-2) and TRBJ2-7, with 9 bases lining up with TRBD2. The V and J ends lost 3 bases and 1 base, in that order; junction bases with no gene match: 10. CDR1 LGHDT and CDR2 YNNKEL come from the germline V gene (reference sequence). This CDR3 spans 17 amino acids. Here the CDR3 DNA reads TGTGCCAGCAGCCACCCCTCTCTAGCGGGGTCATCCTACGAGCAGTACTTC. This translates into CASSHPSLAGSSYEQYF.

CDR3 in amino acids: CASSSDSSNNSPLHF. Here the CDR3 DNA reads TGTGCCAGCAGTTCGGACAGTTCGAATAATTCACCCCTCCACTTT. The J gene is TRBJ1-6, the V gene TRBV27; tentatively, D is TRBD1 (6 bases). V lost 4 bases and J 5 bases, leaving 12 bases between the germline ends. This CDR3 spans 15 amino acids. The germline CDR1 and CDR2 sequences are MNHEY and SMNVEV (reference sequence).

This clone was observed once. This chain joins TRBV5-4 and TRBJ2-5; D is possibly TRBD1 (5 bases). Per the germline V gene, CDR1 is SGHNT and CDR2 is YYREEE (reference sequence). The CDR3 has 12 amino acids. Trimming cost V 2 bases and J 7 bases, with 9 bases left between them. CDR3 sequence (DNA): TGTGCCAGCAGCTTAGACAGAGGGACCCAGTACTTC. Its translation: CASSLDRGTQYF.

The rearrangement links TRBV5-4 to TRBJ2-3; D is ambiguous. The CDR3 sequence is 16 residues long. V was clipped by 1 base and J by 0 bases, with 12 bases between them. The germline V gene encodes CDR1 SGHNT and CDR2 YYREEE (reference sequence). The CDR3 sequence is CASSLRKQTSTDTQYF. In nucleotides, the CDR3 is TGTGCCAGCAGCTTGAGGAAGCAGACTAGCACAGATACGCAGTATTTT.

The chain's CDR3 is CASSWDLPNTEAFF. For the CDR3, the DNA is TGTGCCAGCAGCTGGGACTTACCAAACACTGAAGCTTTCTTT. This rearrangement joins TRBV5-5 to TRBJ1-1; D may be TRBD1 (5 bases). Between the trimmed V and J ends, which lost 3 bases and 2 bases, there was a span of 11 bases. The CDR3 contains 14 residues. Germline assignment: CDR1 SGHKS and CDR2 YYEKEE (reference sequence).

The genes are TRBV21-1 and TRBJ2-7; the table's D call, TRBD1, was not checked against the DNA. TRBV21-1 constitutes a pseudogene. This CDR3 contains 15 residues. CDR3: CASSPHAQGAYEQYF. The CDR3 DNA follows: TGTGCCAGCAGCCCACACGCACAGGGGGCCTACGAGCAGTACTTC.

The V call is TRBV5-1, the J call TRBJ1-1; possible D gene TRBD1, 5 bases. The ends were cut back, 2 bases at V and 1 base at J, with 18 bases in the middle. This CDR3 has 17 amino acids. Germline assignment: CDR1 SGHRS and CDR2 YFSETQ. CDR3 loop: CASSLGAGGLGNTEAFF. CDR3 DNA sequence: TGCGCCAGCAGCTTAGGGGCCGGGGGATTGGGGAACACTGAAGCTTTCTTT.

This clone has only one observation. The chain joins TRBV24-1 to TRBJ1-2; possible D gene TRBD1, 6 bases. Between the trimmed V and J ends, which lost 4 bases and 0 bases, there was a span of 23 bases. The germline V gene has CDR1 KGHDR and CDR2 SFDVKD. CDR3 size: 19 residues. The CDR3 DNA reads TGTGCCACCAGTGACACGGGGCAGGGGCGCGGCTCACCTAACTATGGCTACACCTTC. It translates to CATSDTGQGRGSPNYGYTF.

This chain joins TRBV10-3 and TRBJ1-4; 11 positions agree with TRBD1. The CDR3 runs to 17 residues. With V trimmed by 3 bases and J by 8 bases, 11 bases remained unmatched. From germline, CDR1 is ENHRY and CDR2 SYGVKD. CDR3 bases: TGTGCCATCAGTGACCATATGGGGACAGGGGGAGGAGAAAAACTGTTTTTT. It specifies CAISDHMGTGGGEKLFF.

The chain is built from TRBV5-1 and TRBJ2-3; 9 nucleotides agree with TRBD1. Trimming took 4 bases from V and 5 from J; bases not matched to a gene: 11. Germline V lookup: CDR1 SGHRS, CDR2 YFSETQ. The CDR3 spans 16 residues. CDR3 coding DNA: TGCGCCAGCAGCCTAACCGGGACAGGGCAAGGAGATACGCAGTATTTT. It is translated as CASSLTGTGQGDTQYF.

This chain links TRBV30 with TRBJ1-1; perhaps TRBD1 as D (5 bases). V was cut by 3 bases and J by 3 bases, with 14 bases left in between. The CDR3 extends over 14 amino acids. Germline CDR1 GTSNPN, CDR2 SVGIG (reference sequence). Written as DNA, the CDR3 is TGTGCCTGGAGACGAAGGGGAATTGACACTGAAGCTTTCTTT. This sequence encodes CAWRRRGIDTEAFF.

In this sample, this clone turned up a few times. Here the CDR3 DNA reads TGTGCCAGCAGCCAAGCCCCGACAGGGGCGGGCAATCAGCCCCAGCATTTT. Translation gives CASSQAPTGAGNQPQHF. This sequence joins TRBV3-1 (or the pseudogene TRBV3-2) and TRBJ1-5; 8 nucleotides line up with TRBD1. The trim removed 1 base at V and 2 bases at J, leaving 7 bases unmatched. This CDR3 is 17 amino acids long. Germline CDR1 is LGHDT and CDR2 is YNNKEL (reference sequence).

The rearrangement uses TRBV2 and TRBJ1-5, with 9 positions matching TRBD1. After removal of 5 bases from V and 5 bases from J, the junction contained 7 bases not matched to a gene. CDR1 is SNHLY, CDR2 FYNNEI, per germline. This CDR3 is 15 amino acids long. CDR3 nucleotide sequence: TGTGCCAGCAGTACCGGGACAGGGCTATATCAGCCCCAGCATTTT. Translated, it gives CASSTGTGLYQPQHF.

This chain links TRBV5-4 with TRBJ1-6; TRBD1 might be the D (5 bases). Germline assignment: CDR1 SGHNT and CDR2 YYREEE (reference sequence). This CDR3 spans 14 amino acids. Trimming took 4 bases from V and 5 from J, leaving 10 bases between them. CDR3 nucleotide sequence: TGTGCCAGCAGCCGGACAAATAATAATTCACCCCTCCACTTT. Its translation is CASSRTNNNSPLHF. Using reference TRBV5-4 and TRBJ1-6 for the parts outside the CDR3, the full variable domain is ETGVTQSPTHLIKTRGQQVTLRCSSQSGHNTVSWYQQALGQGPQFIFQYYREEENGRGNFPPRFSGLQFPNYSSELNVNALELDDSALYLCASSRTNNNSPLHFGNGTRLTVT.

The V gene is TRBV11-2, the J gene TRBJ1-1; D is uncertain. V was pared by 5 bases and J by 3 bases, with 4 bases between. The CDR3 has 11 amino acids. Germline loops: CDR1 SGHAT, CDR2 FQNNGV. In DNA form, the CDR3 reads TGTGCCAGCAGCGAGTACACTGAAGCTTTCTTT. Protein sequence: CASSEYTEAFF.

This chain links TRBV5-4 with TRBJ2-5; 7 nucleotides agree with TRBD1. Germline-derived CDR1 and CDR2 are SGHNT and YYREEE (reference sequence). The CDR3 contains 16 residues. Trimming at V came to 4 bases and at J to 2 bases, leaving 11 bases not matched to a gene. The CDR3 here is CASSRQGDKGQETQYF. The CDR3, as DNA: TGTGCCAGCAGCCGACAGGGTGATAAGGGGCAAGAGACCCAGTACTTC.

The CDR3: CASSERAGIEKLFF. In nucleotides, the CDR3 is TGTGCCAGCAGTGAAAGGGCAGGGATTGAAAAACTGTTTTTT. The V call is TRBV6-1, the J call TRBJ1-4, with a weak D call TRBD1 (5 bases). The CDR3 length is 14 residues. Germline loops: CDR1 MNHNS, CDR2 SASEGT. The V gene lost 2 bases and the J gene lost 7 bases, with 11 bases spanning the gap.

This clone was seen only a few times. The chain links TRBV19 to TRBJ1-5; D gene ambiguous. CDR3 length equals 15 residues. Germline CDR1 reads LNHDA; CDR2 reads SQIVND (reference sequence). Deletions cut 9 bases from V and 2 bases from J, with 17 bases between. CDR3 protein: CASTRDPWGNQPQHF. CDR3 nucleotides: TGTGCCAGCACCCGGGATCCGTGGGGCAATCAGCCCCAGCATTTT. Full variable domain (remainder filled in from reference TRBV19 and TRBJ1-5): DGGITQSPKYLFRKEGQNVTLSCEQNLNHDAMYWYRQDPGQGLRLIYYSQIVNDFQKGDIAEGYSVSREKKESFPLTVTSAQKNPTAFYLCASTRDPWGNQPQHFGDGTRLSIL.